These T cell receptor beta chains were read from a single sample in a study of CXCR3-negative and CXCR3-positive naive CD8 T cells. TCRdb re-called the 5' RACE reads and catalogs CDR3 proteins one per entry, DNA excluded. This sample's table has tens of thousands of distinct CDR3 sequences. The sample taken for sequencing was naive CXCR3- CD8+ T cells from blood. The origin of the receptors is a human donor in good health. Some clones in this sample may be carry-over from other donors' samples. Both conserved end residues are part of each CDR3. Fields, in order: V gene, CDR3 length, J gene, CDR3 protein.

TRBV27	14	TRBJ2-7	CASSTGPTSYEQYF
TRBV20-1	14	TRBJ1-1	CSASHGGLGTEALF
TRBV29-1	14	TRBJ1-1	CSVEMEDLNTEAFF
TRBV6-5	14	TRBJ2-7	CASSSDRASYEQYF
TRBV29-1	15	TRBJ2-5	CSVDGGREVQETQYF
TRBV29-1	12	TRBJ2-5	CSVEPPQETQYF
TRBV2	14	TRBJ2-7	CASNSGGATNEQYF
TRBV4-3	15	TRBJ1-2	CASSQDRLLNYGYTF
TRBV3-1	15	TRBJ2-5	CASSHPQGYQETQYF
TRBV6-5	17	TRBJ2-2	CASSYSLENPHTGELFF
TRBV7-9	15	TRBJ1-1	CASSFNVQGVTEAFF
TRBV29-1	13	TRBJ2-2	CSVGQGEAGELFF
TRBV28	13	TRBJ2-1	CASSFRGRNEQFF
TRBV29-1	13	TRBJ1-1	CSAESWVGAEAFF
TRBV7-7	13	TRBJ2-2	CASSPLRGGMVFF
TRBV7-9	13	TRBJ1-1	CASSLPGGAEAFF
TRBV20-1	12	TRBJ1-2	CSALNGQGGYTF